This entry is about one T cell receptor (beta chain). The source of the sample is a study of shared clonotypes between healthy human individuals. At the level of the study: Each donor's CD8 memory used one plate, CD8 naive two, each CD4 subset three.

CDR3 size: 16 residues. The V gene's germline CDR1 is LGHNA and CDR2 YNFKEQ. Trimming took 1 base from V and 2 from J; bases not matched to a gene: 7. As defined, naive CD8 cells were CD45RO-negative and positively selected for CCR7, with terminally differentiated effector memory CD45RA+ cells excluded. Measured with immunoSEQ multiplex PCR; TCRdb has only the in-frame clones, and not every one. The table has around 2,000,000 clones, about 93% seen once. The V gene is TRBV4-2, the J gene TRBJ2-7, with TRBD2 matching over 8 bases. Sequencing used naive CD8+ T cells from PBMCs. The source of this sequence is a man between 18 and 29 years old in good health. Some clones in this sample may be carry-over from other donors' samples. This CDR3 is CASSQAPSGSPYEQYF. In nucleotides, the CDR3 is TGTGCCAGCAGCCAAGCCCCTAGCGGGTCCCCCTACGAGCAGTACTTC.